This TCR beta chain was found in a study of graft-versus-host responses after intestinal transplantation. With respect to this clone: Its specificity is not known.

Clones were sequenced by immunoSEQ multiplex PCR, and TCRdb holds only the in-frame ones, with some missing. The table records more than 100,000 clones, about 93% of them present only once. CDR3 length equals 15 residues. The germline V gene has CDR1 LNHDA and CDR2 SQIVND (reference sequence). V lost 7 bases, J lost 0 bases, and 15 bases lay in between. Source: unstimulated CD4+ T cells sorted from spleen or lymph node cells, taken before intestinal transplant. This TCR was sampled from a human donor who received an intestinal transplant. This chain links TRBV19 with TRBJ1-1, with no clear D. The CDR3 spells CASKRTVYLNTEAFF. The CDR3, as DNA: TGTGCCAGTAAGAGGACGGTCTACTTGAACACTGAAGCTTTCTTT.